This T cell receptor (beta chain) originates from a study of neurological immune-mediated disorders. This CDR3 is 16 amino acids long. Germline V gene lookup returns CDR1 SGHVS and CDR2 FQNEAQ. Deletions cut 0 bases from V and 7 bases from J, with 13 bases between. TCRdb called the 5' RACE reads again in MiXCR, with one record for every CDR3 protein. The sample comprises 130,000 or so distinct CDR3 sequences, 3% to 3.5% of which are singletons, and roughly 1.3% rests with the top ten. The sequenced sample consisted of PBMCs. This chain links TRBV7-8 with TRBJ1-6; D uncertain. The TCR sequence derives from a woman in her twenties or thirties with multiple sclerosis. CDR3 sequence reads: CASSLARRGWNSPLHF. CDR3 DNA: TGTGCCAGCAGCTTAGCCCGCCGGGGATGGAATTCACCCCTCCACTTT.